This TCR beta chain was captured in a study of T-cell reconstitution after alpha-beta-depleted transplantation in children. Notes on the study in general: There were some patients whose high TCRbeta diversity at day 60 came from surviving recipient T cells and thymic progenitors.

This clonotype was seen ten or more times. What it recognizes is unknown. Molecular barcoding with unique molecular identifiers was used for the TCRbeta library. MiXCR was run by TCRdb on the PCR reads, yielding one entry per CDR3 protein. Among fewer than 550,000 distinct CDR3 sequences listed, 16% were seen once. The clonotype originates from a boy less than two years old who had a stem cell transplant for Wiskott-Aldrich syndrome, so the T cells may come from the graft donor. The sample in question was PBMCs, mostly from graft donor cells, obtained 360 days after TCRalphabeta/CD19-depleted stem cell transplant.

CDR3 sequence (DNA): TGTGCCAGCAGCTTGGGGGGGCCAGGGGTATATGGTTCCTACGAGCAGTACTTC. This translates into CASSLGGPGVYGSYEQYF. This rearrangement joins TRBV5-5 to TRBJ2-7; possible D gene TRBD1, 6 bases. The V and J ends lost 0 bases and 1 base respectively, with 20 bases between them. CDR1 is SGHKS and CDR2 is YYEKEE in the germline V gene (reference sequence). The CDR3 is made up of 18 amino acids. Together with reference TRBV5-5 and TRBJ2-7, the CDR3 gives the full variable domain: DAGVTQSPTHLIKTRGQQVTLRCSPISGHKSVSWYQQVLGQGPQFIFQYYEKEERGRGNFPDRFSARQFPNYSSELNVNALLLGDSALYLCASSLGGPGVYGSYEQYFGPGTRLTVT.